This T cell receptor beta chain was profiled in a study of cytomegalovirus exposure and HLA in healthy donors. Study-level information: A prior analysis found 100 million to 140 million unique TCR beta sequences from some 190 million T cells.

Primers for the PCR totalled 60 Vbeta and 13 Jbeta. The protocol was immunoSEQ multiplex PCR, while the TCRdb copy is restricted to in-frame clones and leaves out a portion. The repertoire holds 85,000 to 100,000 clones, about four fifths seen once, with over 2.5% in the top ten. A word on this clone: Its specificity is unknown.

General study findings and limits: TCR beta chains associated with HLA were, in a later analysis, more clonally expanded than equally common others. Investigators reported more than 150 TCR beta chains as tied to cytomegalovirus.

Sequencing was carried out using PBMCs. The receptor was derived from a male donor in good health and CMV-seropositive.

The chain's CDR3 is CATSRGIGTGTYEQYF. In DNA, the CDR3 is TGTGCCACCAGCAGAGGAATCGGGACAGGAACCTACGAGCAGTACTTC. V is TRBV15 and J is TRBJ2-7; TRBD1 aligns across 8 bases. This CDR3 has 16 amino acids. The germline V gene encodes CDR1 LNHNV and CDR2 YYDKDF (reference sequence). V shed 1 base and J 2 bases; nucleotides not matched to a gene: 7.